Listed below are T cell receptor beta chains from one sample, sequenced in a study of CD8 T cells in ankylosing spondylitis. TCRdb itself ran the 5' RACE reads through MiXCR, one entry per CDR3 protein. The sample includes 250,000 or so distinct CDR3 sequences, 15% to 20% seen only once; the top ten take more than 25%. Sequencing was done on a sample of blood, either unsorted or a sorted T cell fraction (not recorded which). All receptors come from a male donor with ankylosing spondylitis or in good health (not recorded which). The CDR3 runs from the conserved cysteine through the conserved F or W. The D gene is left open where the match is weak. Some rows have no size entry. The others give once, few or many, or a class for an expanded clone.

d_gene	abundance	v_gene	j_gene	CDR3nt	CDR3aa
.	few	TRBV6-5	TRBJ1-2	TGTGCCAGCAGTTATCACCCTAACTATGGCTACACCTTC	CASSYHPNYGYTF
TRBD1	.	TRBV25-1	TRBJ2-1	TGTGCCAGCGGACAGGGGGATTCCTACAATGAGCAGTTCTTC	CASGQGDSYNEQFF
TRBD2	few	TRBV10-1	TRBJ2-1	TGCGCCAGCAGTGAGGGTGCTAGCGGGAGCTCCCATGAGCAGTTCTTC	CASSEGASGSSHEQFF
TRBD2	few	TRBV6-1	TRBJ2-7	TGTGCCAGCAGTGAAAGACTAGCGGGTAGCTCCTACGAGCAGTACTTC	CASSERLAGSSYEQYF
.	many	TRBV29-1	TRBJ2-3	TGCAGCGTTGGGTATTCTGGAGCGGCGGCCACAGATACGCAGTATTTT	CSVGYSGAAATDTQYF
.	few	TRBV7-9	TRBJ2-7	TGTGCCAGCAGTCCTGACTCGTTTTACGAGCAGTACTTC	CASSPDSFYEQYF
TRBD2	.	TRBV12-3/TRBV12-4	TRBJ2-5	TGTGCCAGCAGTCCGGGACTAGCGGGAGGGGTTTGGGAGACCCAGTACTTC	CASSPGLAGGVWETQYF
TRBD2	few	TRBV6-1	TRBJ2-7	TGTGCCAGCAGCCGCATAGCGGGAGGTGCCTCCTACGAGCAGTACTTC	CASSRIAGGASYEQYF
.	many	TRBV4-1	TRBJ2-1	TGCGCCAGCAGCCAAGGACCCCTCGATTACAATGAGCAGTTCTTC	CASSQGPLDYNEQFF
TRBD1	few	TRBV20-1	TRBJ1-2	TGCAGTGCTGACGGGACAGGGGGCACTAACTATGGCTACACCTTC	CSADGTGGTNYGYTF
TRBD1	.	TRBV5-1	TRBJ2-2	TGCGCCAGCAGCCCCGGACAGGGGAACACCAGGGAGCTGTTTTTT	CASSPGQGNTRELFF
TRBD2	few	TRBV4-3	TRBJ2-3	TGCGCCAGCAGCCAAGTGACTAGCAGCACAGATACGCAGTATTTT	CASSQVTSSTDTQYF
.	.	TRBV28	TRBJ2-7	TGTGCCAGCAGTTTACGCGGTGTAGGGGGTAGATCCTACGAGCAGTACTTC	CASSLRGVGGRSYEQYF
.	.	TRBV5-1	TRBJ2-7	TGCGCCAGCAGCTCTCCTCGATCGACTAGCTCCTACGAGCAGTACTTC	CASSSPRSTSSYEQYF
TRBD1	few	TRBV20-1	TRBJ2-7	TGCAGTGCTAGGTCCCGGACAGGGGTTTACGAGCAGTACTTC	CSARSRTGVYEQYF
.	.	TRBV4-1	TRBJ2-2	TGCGCCAGCAGCCCTCGGACAGTGGAGAACACCGGGGAGCTGTTTTTT	CASSPRTVENTGELFF
.	.	TRBV19	TRBJ2-2	TGTGCCAGTAGTATGGGACAGAACACCGGGGAGCTGTTTTTT	CASSMGQNTGELFF
.	.	TRBV10-2	TRBJ2-7	TGCGCCAGCAGTGAGGTGGTAGGGGTGAGCGAGCAGTACTTC	CASSEVVGVSEQYF
.	.	TRBV4-1	TRBJ2-7	TGCGCCAGCAGCGTTCGGGTACAGGGTCTGGGCGAGCAGTACTTC	CASSVRVQGLGEQYF
TRBD2	few	TRBV5-1	TRBJ2-1	TGCGCCAGCAGCCCGCCCAGCGGGAGGGCTAATGAGCAGTTCTTC	CASSPPSGRANEQFF
.	many	TRBV20-1	TRBJ2-7	TGCAGTGCTAGGGTGCTTGAGGGGCCCGACGAGCAGTACTTC	CSARVLEGPDEQYF
TRBD2	few	TRBV6-1	TRBJ2-2	TGTGCCAGCAGTCCGCCGGGACTAGCGGCGACCGGGGAGCTGTTTTTT	CASSPPGLAATGELFF
.	.	TRBV4-3	TRBJ2-3	TGCGCCAGCAGCCTAGCCTCCAGCGGAGCTGCAGATACGCAGTATTTT	CASSLASSGAADTQYF
TRBD2	few	TRBV20-1	TRBJ2-7	TGCAGTGCCCTACTAGCGGGAGCCTGGTACGAGCAGTACTTC	CSALLAGAWYEQYF
TRBD1	.	TRBV6-5	TRBJ1-1	TGTGCCAGCAGTTACTACAGGGGTATATGGAACACTGAAGCTTTCTTT	CASSYYRGIWNTEAFF
.	.	TRBV10-1	TRBJ2-7	TGCGCCAGCAGTGGAATGGCGGGACAAGAGCAGTACTTC	CASSGMAGQEQYF
.	.	TRBV20-1	TRBJ2-5	TGCAGTGCTAGAGATTTTCAGGGGCCTCAGGAGACCCAGTACTTC	CSARDFQGPQETQYF
TRBD1	few	TRBV4-1	TRBJ2-1	TGCGCCAGCAGCCGAACAGGGGGGAAGGACAATGAGCAGTTCTTC	CASSRTGGKDNEQFF
.	few	TRBV6-5	TRBJ2-3	TGTGCCAGCAGGGGATCGGAGGGTACGCAGTATTTT	CASRGSEGTQYF
.	many	TRBV5-1	TRBJ2-7	TGCGCCAGCAGCTTGGAAGGCGGGGTCTCCTACGAGCAGTACTTC	CASSLEGGVSYEQYF
TRBD2	many	TRBV20-1	TRBJ2-5	TGCAGTGCTAGAGATGTAGCGGGAGCTTATGAGACCCAGTACTTC	CSARDVAGAYETQYF
TRBD2	few	TRBV10-3	TRBJ2-7	TGTGCCATCAGTGATGGGAGCGGGAGTTTCTACGAGCAGTACTTC	CAISDGSGSFYEQYF
.	.	TRBV12-3/TRBV12-4	TRBJ2-3	TGTGCCAGCAGTTTAGACATCCGGACAGATACGCAGTATTTT	CASSLDIRTDTQYF
TRBD2	.	TRBV20-1	TRBJ2-1	TGCAGTGCTAGCACACTAGCGTTCGTAAACAATGAGCAGTTCTTC	CSASTLAFVNNEQFF
TRBD2	.	TRBV7-2	TRBJ2-1	TGTGCCAGCAGCTTAGATTTGGGGGGGTACAATGAGCAGTTCTTC	CASSLDLGGYNEQFF
.	.	TRBV27	TRBJ2-7	TGTGCCAGCAGTTTATCCGCACATATTGTCGAGCAGTACTTC	CASSLSAHIVEQYF
.	few	TRBV12-3/TRBV12-4	TRBJ2-7	TGTGCCAGCCGGGACACTTCCTACGAGCAGTACTTC	CASRDTSYEQYF
TRBD1	many	TRBV4-1	TRBJ1-1	TGCGCCAGCAGCCAAGGTCAGGGGGCGGGGGAAGCTTTCTTT	CASSQGQGAGEAFF
.	few	TRBV7-8	TRBJ2-1	TGTGCCAGCAGCCAGACGGGGACACACTACAATGAGCAGTTCTTC	CASSQTGTHYNEQFF
TRBD2	.	TRBV5-1	TRBJ2-3	TGCGCCAGCAGCTTGGTGACCGGGACTAGCATATCAGATACGCAGTATTTT	CASSLVTGTSISDTQYF
.	.	TRBV12-3/TRBV12-4	TRBJ2-1	TGTGCCAGCAGCTCCGACGATAAGCGGTACAATGAGCAGTTCTTC	CASSSDDKRYNEQFF
.	once	TRBV9	TRBJ2-5	TGTGCCAGCAGCCCAGGCCCCGACCAACCAGCTGGGGAGACCCAGTACTTC	CASSPGPDQPAGETQYF
TRBD2	few	TRBV5-1	TRBJ2-3	TGCGCCAGCAGCTTGGCGACTAGCGGGTCTAGCACAGATACGCAGTATTTT	CASSLATSGSSTDTQYF
TRBD1	few	TRBV10-2	TRBJ2-7	TGCGCCAGCAGGGCCGGGACAGGCGTCTACGAGCAGTACTTC	CASRAGTGVYEQYF
TRBD2	.	TRBV4-1	TRBJ2-1	TGCGCCAGCAGCAGGGAGGTAGCGGGACGATTCCAGGGCAATGAGCAGTTCTTC	CASSREVAGRFQGNEQFF
.	.	TRBV29-1	TRBJ2-5	TGCAGCGTTCACACGCCAAATAAAGAGACCCAGTACTTC	CSVHTPNKETQYF
TRBD2	.	TRBV4-1	TRBJ2-7	TGCGCCAGCAGCCTTGTGACTAGCGGGAGTAAGGAGGGTTACGAGCAGTACTTC	CASSLVTSGSKEGYEQYF
TRBD2	.	TRBV11-2	TRBJ2-1	TGTGCCAGCAGCTTAGAGGCGCGGGAGTACTACAATGAGCAGTTCTTC	CASSLEAREYYNEQFF
.	.	TRBV12-3/TRBV12-4	TRBJ1-1	TGTGCCAGCAGTTTGTGGGACTTTCACGCCAACCAGCGGGACGAGGCAGAAGCTTTCTTT	CASSLWDFHANQRDEAEAFF
.	.	TRBV12-3/TRBV12-4	TRBJ2-7	TGTGCCAGCAGAGAAACCAGGGGCTACGAGCAGTACTTC	CASRETRGYEQYF
TRBD2	.	TRBV9	TRBJ2-1	TGTGCCAGCAGCGTAGCCTCGGGACTAGCCTACAATGAGCAGTTCTTC	CASSVASGLAYNEQFF
TRBD1	few	TRBV27	TRBJ2-7	TGTGCCAGCAGAAGGACAGGCCCAAGCTCCTACGAGCAGTACTTC	CASRRTGPSSYEQYF
TRBD2	few	TRBV25-1	TRBJ2-7	TGTGCCAGCAGTGACGGGGCGGGGGGCGAGCAGTACTTC	CASSDGAGGEQYF
TRBD2	few	TRBV5-1	TRBJ2-7	TGCGCCAGCAGCTTGGCCGCGACTAGCGGCTCCTACGAGCAGTACTTC	CASSLAATSGSYEQYF